The 5 T cell receptor beta chains below all came from one sample that was sequenced in a study of blood T cells in healthy people across ages. The authors ran a second PCR of about 6 to 12 cycles using a sample-barcoded 5' primer and a J-beta primer mix. One entry per CDR3 protein results from TCRdb running MiXCR on the 5' RACE reads. The table lists about 640,000 distinct CDR3 sequences, approximately 50% of them singletons. Input material: blood. The receptors here all came from a man in his fifties or sixties in good health.

In its sample, this clonotype was seen many times. The genes are TRBV7-8 and TRBJ2-5, with D possibly matching TRBD1 (7 bases). Trimming took off 6 bases at V and 5 bases at J, with 16 bases between the two ends. CDR1 and CDR2 from the germline V gene are SGHVS and FQNEAQ. The CDR3 totals 14 residues. The CDR3 region is CASSRRGRGETQYF. CDR3 DNA sequence: TGTGCCAGCAGTCGGAGGGGCAGGGGGGAGACCCAGTACTTC.

This clonotype was seen more than once but under ten times. The chain recombines TRBV12-3 or TRBV12-4 with TRBJ2-5, with 8 bases identical to TRBD1. The ends lost 6 bases at V and 2 bases at J; junction bases unmatched: 8. The CDR3 runs 15 residues. CDR3 in DNA: TGTGCCAGCAGGTCCAGGACAGGGACGCAAGAGACCCAGTACTTC. It encodes CASRSRTGTQETQYF.

The chain is built from TRBV3-1 and TRBJ2-1, with D perhaps being TRBD1 or TRBD2 (5 bases each). The V gene lost 1 base and the J gene lost 5 bases, with 18 bases spanning the gap. There are 17 residues in the CDR3. CDR1 and CDR2 from the germline V gene are LGHDT and YNNKEL (reference sequence). CDR3 sequence reads: CASSQGVRQRGHNEQFF. The CDR3 DNA reads TGTGCCAGCAGCCAAGGCGTCAGACAGAGGGGTCACAATGAGCAGTTCTTC.

The chain joins TRBV6-6 to TRBJ1-3, with D unresolved. This CDR3 has 15 residues. CDR1 and CDR2 (germline): MNHNY, SVGAGI (reference sequence). V was pared by 5 bases and J by 0 bases, with 11 bases between. The CDR3 sequence: CASSSTRNSGNTIYF. The CDR3 coding sequence is TGTGCCAGCAGTAGCACTCGGAACTCTGGAAACACCATATATTTT.

The V call is TRBV7-9, the J call TRBJ2-1, with D possibly being TRBD2 (5 bases). The CDR3 spans 14 residues. CDR1 and CDR2 (germline): SEHNR, FQNEAQ (reference sequence). V gave up 4 bases and J gave up 5 bases, with 12 bases separating them. The CDR3 DNA reads TGTGCCAGCAGCTCGTCGACTACTAACAATGAGCAGTTCTTC. This sequence encodes CASSSSTTNNEQFF.